This TCR beta chain was recovered during a study of blood T cell repertoires in COVID-19. About the study: Sites in the United States, Italy and Spain provided acute and convalescent COVID-19 samples. From T cells, B-cell-depleted T cells, or PBMCs came the material, which was cDNA or gDNA.

As handled by the study authors: The assay estimated nucleated cells by amplifying reference gene primers. Method: immunoSEQ multiplex PCR; TCRdb's copy keeps in-frame clones and lacks some. That table furnishes V, J and clone size, whereas the DNA furnished D and trimming. Here the sample spans tens of thousands of clones, around four fifths being singletons. The V end was cut by 0 bases, the J end by 0 bases, with 9 bases between. Germline values: CDR1 MRHNA, CDR2 SNTAGT. The length of the CDR3 is 16 residues. Material for sequencing was peripheral blood. This sequence originates from a human donor in a cohort sampled during active COVID-19. The rearrangement links TRBV6-4 to TRBJ2-1; TRBD2 is a possible D gene (5 bases). CDR3 DNA: TGTGCCAGCAGTGACTCGTGGACTGGCTCCTACAATGAGCAGTTCTTC. As protein: CASSDSWTGSYNEQFF.